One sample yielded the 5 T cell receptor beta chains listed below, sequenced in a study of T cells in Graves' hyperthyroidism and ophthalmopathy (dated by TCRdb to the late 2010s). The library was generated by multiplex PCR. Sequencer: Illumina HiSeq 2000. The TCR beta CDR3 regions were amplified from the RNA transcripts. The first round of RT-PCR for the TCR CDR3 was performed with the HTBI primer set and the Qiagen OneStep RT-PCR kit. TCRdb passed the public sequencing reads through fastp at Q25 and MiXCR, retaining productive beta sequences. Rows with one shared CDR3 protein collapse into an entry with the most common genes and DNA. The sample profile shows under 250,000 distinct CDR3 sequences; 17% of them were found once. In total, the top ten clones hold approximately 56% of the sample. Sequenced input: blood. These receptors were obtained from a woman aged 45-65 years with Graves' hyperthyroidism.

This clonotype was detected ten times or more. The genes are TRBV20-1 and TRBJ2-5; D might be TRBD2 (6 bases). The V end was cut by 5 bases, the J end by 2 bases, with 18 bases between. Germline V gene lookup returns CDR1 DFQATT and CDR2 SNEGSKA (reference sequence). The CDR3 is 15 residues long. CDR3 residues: CSAPPQAGHQETQYF. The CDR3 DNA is TGCAGTGCTCCCCCCCAAGCGGGCCATCAAGAGACCCAGTACTTC.

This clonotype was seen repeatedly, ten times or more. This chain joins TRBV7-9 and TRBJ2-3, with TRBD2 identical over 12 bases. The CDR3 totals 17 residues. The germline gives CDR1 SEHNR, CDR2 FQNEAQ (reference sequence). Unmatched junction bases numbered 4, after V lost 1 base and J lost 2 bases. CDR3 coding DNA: TGTGCCAGCAGCTTAGTTGGACTAGCGGGACTCACAGATACGCAGTATTTT. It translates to CASSLVGLAGLTDTQYF. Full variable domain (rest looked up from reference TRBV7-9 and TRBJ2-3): DTGVSQNPRHKITKRGQNVTFRCDPISEHNRLYWYRQTLGQGPEFLTYFQNEAQLEKSRLLSDRFSAERPKGSFSTLEIQRTEQGDSAMYLCASSLVGLAGLTDTQYFGPGTRLTVL.

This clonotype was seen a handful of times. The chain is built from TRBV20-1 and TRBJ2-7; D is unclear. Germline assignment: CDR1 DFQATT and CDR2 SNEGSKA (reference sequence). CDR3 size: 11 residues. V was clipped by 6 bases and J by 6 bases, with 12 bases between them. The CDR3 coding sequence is TGCAGTGCCCACCAGTCCGCCGAGCAGTACTTC. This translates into CSAHQSAEQYF.

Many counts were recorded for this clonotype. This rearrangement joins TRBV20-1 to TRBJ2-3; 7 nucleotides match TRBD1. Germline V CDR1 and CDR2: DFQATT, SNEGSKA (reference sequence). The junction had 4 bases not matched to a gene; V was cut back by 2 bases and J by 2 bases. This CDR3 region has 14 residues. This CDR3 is CSARTGTVTDTQYF. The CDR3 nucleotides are TGCAGTGCTAGAACCGGGACAGTCACAGATACGCAGTATTTT.

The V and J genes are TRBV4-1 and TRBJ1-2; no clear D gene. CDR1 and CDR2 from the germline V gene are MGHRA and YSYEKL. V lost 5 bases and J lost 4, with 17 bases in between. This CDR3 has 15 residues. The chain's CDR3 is CASSSLRVVGYGYTF. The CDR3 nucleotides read TGCGCCAGCAGCTCTCTAAGGGTGGTGGGCTATGGCTACACCTTC.